Listed here are 10 T cell receptor beta chains from one sample, sequenced in a study of T-cell reconstitution after alpha-beta-depleted transplantation in children. During its preparation, the TCRbeta library received unique molecular identifiers. One entry per CDR3 protein, called by TCRdb with MiXCR from the PCR reads. The sample lists about 420,000 distinct CDR3 sequences, 9.5% to 13% seen once, with 4.5% to 6% in the top ten. This material consisted of PBMCs from the stem cell graft donor, taken from the stem cell graft. The receptor source for this set is a human donor who donated a stem cell graft to a child with acute myeloid leukemia.

The chain couples TRBV5-1 to TRBJ2-3; TRBD2 agrees at 7 bases. The CDR3 runs to 16 residues. Germline V gives CDR1 SGHRS, CDR2 YFSETQ. Trimming removed 0 bases from V and 0 bases from J; junction bases left unmatched: 4. The CDR3 bases are TGCGCCAGCAGCTTGGACGCGGGAGCGAGCACAGATACGCAGTATTTT. Its translation: CASSLDAGASTDTQYF.

This clonotype was observed a handful of times. Here the CDR3 DNA reads TGCAGTGCTAGGTGGCTAGCGGGTCTCTATGAGCAGTTCTTC. Residues: CSARWLAGLYEQFF. This chain joins TRBV20-1 and TRBJ2-1, with 8 nucleotides matching TRBD2. The trim removed 3 bases at V and 8 bases at J, leaving 9 bases unmatched. CDR3 length: 14 amino acids. Germline-derived CDR1 and CDR2 are DFQATT and SNEGSKA (reference sequence).

This clonotype has only a few counts. V usage is TRBV6-5 and J usage is TRBJ2-7, with a tentative D call TRBD2 (5 bases). V lost 2 bases to trimming and J lost 0 bases, with 8 bases between them. Germline lookup yields CDR1 MNHEY and CDR2 SVGAGI. The CDR3 covers 14 residues. CDR3 DNA sequence: TGTGCCAGCAGTTACCAGGACTCCTCCTACGAGCAGTACTTC. This codes for CASSYQDSSYEQYF.

J is TRBJ2-1 and V is TRBV7-2; D not resolved. The CDR3 has 12 residues. Germline V gene data show CDR1 as SGHTA and CDR2 as FQGNSA. V was shortened by 4 bases and J by 5 bases, with 6 bases between the two germline ends. DNA for the CDR3: TGTGCCAGCAGCTACTTCAACAATGAGCAGTTCTTC. Protein product: CASSYFNNEQFF.

There are many counts of this clonotype. The chain has TRBV7-9 and TRBJ2-1; 10 bases match TRBD1. In germline, CDR1 is SEHNR, CDR2 FQNEAQ (reference sequence). The CDR3 is 13 amino acids. V was clipped by 2 bases and J by 14 bases; unmatched bases: 6. The CDR3 is CASSLTPTGGEFF. In DNA form, the CDR3 reads TGTGCCAGCAGCTTAACCCCGACAGGGGGCGAGTTCTTC.

This chain links TRBV6-1 with TRBJ1-5, with D unclear. The V gene's germline CDR1 is MNHNS and CDR2 SASEGT. V lost 3 bases to trimming and J lost 0 bases, with 6 bases between them. CDR3 size: 14 residues. The CDR3 protein is CASSDRNSNQPQHF. CDR3 nucleotides: TGTGCCAGCAGTGACAGAAATAGCAATCAGCCCCAGCATTTT.

This chain links TRBV27 with TRBJ2-1; D perhaps matches TRBD2 (6 bases). Germline loops: CDR1 MNHEY, CDR2 SMNVEV (reference sequence). Trimming removed 8 bases at V and 2 bases at J, with 16 bases between. This CDR3 spans 15 amino acids. The DNA for the CDR3 is TGTGCCAGCTCTAATTGGAGGGCGGCCTACAATGAGCAGTTCTTC. As protein: CASSNWRAAYNEQFF.

This clonotype came up a few times. This chain uses TRBV20-1 with TRBJ2-5, with 15 positions matching TRBD2. Losses at the gene ends were 5 bases for V and 5 bases for J; bases not matched to a gene: 9. CDR3 length: 16 residues. Per germline, CDR1 DFQATT and CDR2 SNEGSKA (reference sequence). Here the CDR3 DNA reads TGCAGTGCTTTAGGGGGGACTAGCGGGAGGAGGGAGACCCAGTACTTC. Its protein is CSALGGTSGRRETQYF.

This clonotype occurred a few times. This chain joins TRBV4-1 and TRBJ2-3, with a weak D call TRBD1 (5 bases). Per germline, CDR1 MGHRA and CDR2 YSYEKL. The V gene lost 3 bases and the J gene lost 6 bases, with 10 bases spanning the gap. The CDR3 consists of 13 residues. Here the CDR3 DNA reads TGCGCCAGCAGCCAGGGGCCCGCGGATACGCAGTATTTT. Protein: CASSQGPADTQYF.

Only a few counts were recorded for this clonotype. The V call is TRBV7-3, the J call TRBJ2-1, with unresolved D. V lost 5 bases and J 9 bases, leaving 17 bases between the germline ends. Looked up from germline, CDR1 is SGHTA and CDR2 is FQGTGA. The CDR3 has 14 residues. CDR3 nucleotide sequence: TGTGCCAGCAGCCTGGGTAGCTCCGGCGGTGAGCAGTTCTTC. The encoded protein is CASSLGSSGGEQFF.